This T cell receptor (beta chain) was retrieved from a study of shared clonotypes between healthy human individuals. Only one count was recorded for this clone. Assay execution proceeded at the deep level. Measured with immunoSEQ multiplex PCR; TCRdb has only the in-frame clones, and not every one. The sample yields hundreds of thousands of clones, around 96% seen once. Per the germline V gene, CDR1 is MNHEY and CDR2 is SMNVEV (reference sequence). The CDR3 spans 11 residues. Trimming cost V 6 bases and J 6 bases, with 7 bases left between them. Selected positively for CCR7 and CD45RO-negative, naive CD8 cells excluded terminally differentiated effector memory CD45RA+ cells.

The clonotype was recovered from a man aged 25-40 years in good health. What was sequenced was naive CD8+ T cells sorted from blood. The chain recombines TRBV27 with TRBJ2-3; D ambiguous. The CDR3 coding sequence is TGTGCCAGCAGACGCGGCGATACGCAGTATTTT. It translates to CASRRGDTQYF.